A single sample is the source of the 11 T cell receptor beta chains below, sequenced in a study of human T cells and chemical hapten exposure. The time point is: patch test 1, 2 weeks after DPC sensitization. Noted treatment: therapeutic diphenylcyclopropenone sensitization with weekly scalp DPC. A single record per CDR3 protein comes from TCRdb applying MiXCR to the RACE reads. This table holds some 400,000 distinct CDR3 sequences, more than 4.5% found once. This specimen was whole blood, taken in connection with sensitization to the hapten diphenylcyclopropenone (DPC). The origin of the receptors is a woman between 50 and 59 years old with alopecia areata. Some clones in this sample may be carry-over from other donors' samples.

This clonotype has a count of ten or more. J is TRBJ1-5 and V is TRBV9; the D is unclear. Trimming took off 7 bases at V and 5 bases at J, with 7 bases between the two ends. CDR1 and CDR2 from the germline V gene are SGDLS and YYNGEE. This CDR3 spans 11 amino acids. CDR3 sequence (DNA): TGTGCCAGCGGGGAGGATCAGCCCCAGCATTTT. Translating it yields CASGEDQPQHF. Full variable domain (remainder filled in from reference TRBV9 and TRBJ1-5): DSGVTQTPKHLITATGQRVTLRCSPRSGDLSVYWYQQSLDQGLQFLIQYYNGEERAKGNILERFSAQQFPDLHSELNLSSLELGDSALYFCASGEDQPQHFGDGTRLSIL.

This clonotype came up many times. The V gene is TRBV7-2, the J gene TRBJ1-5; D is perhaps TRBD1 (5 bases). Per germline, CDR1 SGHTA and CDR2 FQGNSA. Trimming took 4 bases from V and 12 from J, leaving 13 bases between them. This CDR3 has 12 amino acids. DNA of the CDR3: TGTGCCAGCAGCTCAGAGGGCAGGGTCCAGCATTTT. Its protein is CASSSEGRVQHF.

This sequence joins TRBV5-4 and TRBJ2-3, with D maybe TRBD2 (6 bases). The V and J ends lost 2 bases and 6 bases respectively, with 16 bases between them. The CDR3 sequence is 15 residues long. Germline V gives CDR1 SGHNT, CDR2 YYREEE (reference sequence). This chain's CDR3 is CASSLIGSELDTQYF. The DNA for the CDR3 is TGTGCCAGCAGCTTAATCGGGAGTGAGTTGGATACGCAGTATTTT.

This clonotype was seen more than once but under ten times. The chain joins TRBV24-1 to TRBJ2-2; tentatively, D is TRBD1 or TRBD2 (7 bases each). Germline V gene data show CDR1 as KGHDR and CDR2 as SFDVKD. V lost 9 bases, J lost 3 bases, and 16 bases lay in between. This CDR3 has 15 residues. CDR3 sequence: CATGRQGGYTGELFF. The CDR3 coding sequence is TGTGCCACCGGTAGACAGGGAGGGTACACCGGGGAGCTGTTTTTT.

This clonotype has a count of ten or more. The CDR3 region is CASSPRHNTEAFF. The DNA of the CDR3 is TGTGCCAGCTCACCGAGGCACAACACTGAAGCTTTCTTT. The genes are TRBV18 and TRBJ1-1, with D uncertain. Trimming removed 3 bases at V and 2 bases at J, with 7 bases between. Germline V CDR1 and CDR2: KGHSH, LQKENI. The CDR3 has 13 amino acids.

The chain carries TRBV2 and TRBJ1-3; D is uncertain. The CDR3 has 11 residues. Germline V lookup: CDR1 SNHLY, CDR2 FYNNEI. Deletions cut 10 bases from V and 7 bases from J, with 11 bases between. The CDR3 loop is CATPSGNTIYF. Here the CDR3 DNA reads TGTGCCACCCCGTCGGGGAACACCATATATTTT.

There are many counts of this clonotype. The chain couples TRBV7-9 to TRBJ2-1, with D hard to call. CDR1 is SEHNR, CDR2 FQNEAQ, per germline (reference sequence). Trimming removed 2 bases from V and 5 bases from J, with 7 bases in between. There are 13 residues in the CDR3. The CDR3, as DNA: TGTGCCAGCAGCTTATACCTAAACAATGAGCAGTTCTTC. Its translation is CASSLYLNNEQFF.

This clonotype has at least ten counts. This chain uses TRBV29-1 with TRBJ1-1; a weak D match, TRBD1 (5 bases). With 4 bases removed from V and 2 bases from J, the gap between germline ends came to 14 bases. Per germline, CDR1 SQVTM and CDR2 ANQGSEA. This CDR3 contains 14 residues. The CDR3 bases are TGCAGCGTTGGGCCCGGGACGGCAAACACTGAAGCTTTCTTT. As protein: CSVGPGTANTEAFF.

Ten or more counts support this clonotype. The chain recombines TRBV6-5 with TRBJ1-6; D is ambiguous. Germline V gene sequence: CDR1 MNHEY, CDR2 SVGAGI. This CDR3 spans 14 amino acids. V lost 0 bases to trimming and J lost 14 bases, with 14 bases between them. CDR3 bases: TGTGCCAGCAGTTACTCGAGCGGGTCCGGGGCCCTCCACTTT. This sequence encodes CASSYSSGSGALHF.

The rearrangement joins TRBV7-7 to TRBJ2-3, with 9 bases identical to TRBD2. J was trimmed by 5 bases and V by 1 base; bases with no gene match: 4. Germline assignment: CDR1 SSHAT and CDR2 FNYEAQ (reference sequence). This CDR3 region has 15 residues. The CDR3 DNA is TGTGCCAGCAGCTTAGGGCGGGAGGGGAGAGATACGCAGTATTTT. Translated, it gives CASSLGREGRDTQYF.

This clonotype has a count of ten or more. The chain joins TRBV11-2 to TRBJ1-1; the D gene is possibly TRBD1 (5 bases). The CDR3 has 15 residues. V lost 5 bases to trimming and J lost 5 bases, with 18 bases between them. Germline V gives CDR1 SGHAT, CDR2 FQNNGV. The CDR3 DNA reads TGTGCCAGCAGCACAAACCGGCAGGGTGGAACTGAAGCTTTCTTT. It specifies CASSTNRQGGTEAFF.